A single T cell receptor (beta chain) is shown here with its context. Its antigen is not identified. Deep was the level used in running the assay. Some 30,000 T cell genomes (about 0.2 ug DNA) went into each sorted-subset replicate. The table came from immunoSEQ multiplex PCR; TCRdb's copy has only in-frame clones and leaves some out. Here the sample spans 600,000 to 800,000 clones, around 77% being singletons. The ends were cut back, 1 base at V and 4 bases at J, with 11 bases in the middle. The CDR3 totals 15 residues. Germline V gene lookup returns CDR1 MNHNS and CDR2 SASEGT. The data were taken from a study of shared clonotypes between healthy human individuals. Study observations and caveats: Only blood was sampled; tissue repertoires likely differ. Donor scarcity curtailed the genetic and exposure-history diversity represented herein.

The TCR comes from a woman in her 30s in good health. V usage is TRBV6-1 and J usage is TRBJ1-5; D gene unclear. Sequenced material: memory CD4+ T cells sorted from blood. Described subset: CD45RA-negative fraction. The CDR3 is CASSEDVQQNQPQHF. The CDR3 region has the DNA TGTGCCAGCAGTGAAGATGTCCAGCAGAATCAGCCCCAGCATTTT.